Reported below is one T cell receptor beta chain. This specimen comes from a study of control samples from healthy donors and cancer patients. Profiling relied on immunoSEQ multiplex PCR, and the TCRdb table lists in-frame clones only, not all of them. The sample yields about 75,000 clones, roughly 92% seen once. This CDR3 region has 14 residues. From germline, CDR1 is SNHLY and CDR2 FYNNEI. Trimming pared 4 bases from V and 1 base from J, leaving 10 bases between. This sequence originates from a woman aged 40 to 49 in good health. Source material: blood. V and J are TRBV2 and TRBJ1-1; tentatively, D is TRBD1 (5 bases). The CDR3 nucleotides are TGTGCCAGCAGTGCGGCAGGGCGGAACACTGAAGCTTTCTTT. Protein: CASSAAGRNTEAFF.